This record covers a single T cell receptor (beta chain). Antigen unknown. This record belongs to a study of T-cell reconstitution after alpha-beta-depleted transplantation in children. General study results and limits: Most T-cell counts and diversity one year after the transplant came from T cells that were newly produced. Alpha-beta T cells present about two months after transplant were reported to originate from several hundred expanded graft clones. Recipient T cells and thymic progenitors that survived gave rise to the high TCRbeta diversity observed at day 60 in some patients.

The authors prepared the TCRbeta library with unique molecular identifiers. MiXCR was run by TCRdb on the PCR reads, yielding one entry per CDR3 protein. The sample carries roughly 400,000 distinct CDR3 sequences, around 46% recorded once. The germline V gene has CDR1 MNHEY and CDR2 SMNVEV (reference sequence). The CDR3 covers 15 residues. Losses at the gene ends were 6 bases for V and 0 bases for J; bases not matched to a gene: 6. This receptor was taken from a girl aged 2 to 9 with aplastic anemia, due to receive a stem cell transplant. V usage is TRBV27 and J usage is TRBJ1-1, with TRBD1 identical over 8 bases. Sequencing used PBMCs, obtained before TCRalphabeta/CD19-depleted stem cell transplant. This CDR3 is CASRTRDRLNTEAFF. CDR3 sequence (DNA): TGTGCCAGCAGGACACGGGACAGGCTGAACACTGAAGCTTTCTTT.